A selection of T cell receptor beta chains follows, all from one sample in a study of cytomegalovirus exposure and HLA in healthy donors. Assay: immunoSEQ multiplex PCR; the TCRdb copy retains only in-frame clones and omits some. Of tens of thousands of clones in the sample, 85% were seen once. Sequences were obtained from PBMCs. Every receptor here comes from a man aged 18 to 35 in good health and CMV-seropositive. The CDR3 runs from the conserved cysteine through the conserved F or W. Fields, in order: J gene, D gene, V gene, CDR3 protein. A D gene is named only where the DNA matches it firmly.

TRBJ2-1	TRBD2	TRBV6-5	CASRTAGEGNNEQFF
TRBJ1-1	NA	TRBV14	CASSQGARGSVTEAFF
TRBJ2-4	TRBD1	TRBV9	CASSGTGTGGDIQYF
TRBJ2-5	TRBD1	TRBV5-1	CASSLAFGTGRETQYF
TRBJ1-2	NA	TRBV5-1	CASSSPGRGGYTF
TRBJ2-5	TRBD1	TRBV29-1	CSVRRQGPETQYF
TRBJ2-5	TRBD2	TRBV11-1	CASSLGLAGETQYF
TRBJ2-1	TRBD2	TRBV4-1	CASSQRTTSGRQNEQFF
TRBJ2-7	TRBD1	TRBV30	CAWIGRGQGYEQYF
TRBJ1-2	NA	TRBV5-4	CASSLGTPNYGYTF
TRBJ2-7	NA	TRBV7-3	CASSLYQGDEQYF
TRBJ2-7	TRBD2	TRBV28	CASRALAGGREQYF
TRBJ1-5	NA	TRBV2	CASSDYRALLQHF
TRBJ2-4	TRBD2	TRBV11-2	CASSLGTSRDIQYF
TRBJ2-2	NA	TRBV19	CASGPGELFF
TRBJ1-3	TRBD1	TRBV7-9	CASSSDRAGNTIYF
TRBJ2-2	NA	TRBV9	CASSVALVNSGELFF
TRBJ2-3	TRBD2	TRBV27	CASSFGLAGRDTQYF
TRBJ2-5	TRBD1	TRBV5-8	CASSFRGQGPGTQYF
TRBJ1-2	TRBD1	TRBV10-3	CAIRGDRENYGYTF
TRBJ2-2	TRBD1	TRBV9	CASSVYRGRTGTGELFF
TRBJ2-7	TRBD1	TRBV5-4	CASSPTGTGREQYF
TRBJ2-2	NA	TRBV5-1	CASSGQWGETGELFF
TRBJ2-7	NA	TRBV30	CAWRSSYEQYF
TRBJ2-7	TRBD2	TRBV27	CASSSGLALHEQYF
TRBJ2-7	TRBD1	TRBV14	CASSHGTGGYEQYF
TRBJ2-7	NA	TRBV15	CATSRVPGALRGTSYEQYF
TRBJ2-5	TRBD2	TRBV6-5	CASRRAGGEETQYF
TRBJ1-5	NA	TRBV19	CASSPPGHLSNQPQHF